The 22 T cell receptor beta chains presented below share a single source sample, sequenced in a study of T cell responses to AZD1222 COVID-19 vaccine. Sequencing was performed with immunoSEQ multiplex PCR; in TCRdb, only in-frame clones are kept and a portion is missing. The table records 200,000 to 250,000 clones, less than 95% of them present only once. The specimen comprised peripheral blood, sampled 28 days after the second dose of the MenACWY control vaccine. The source is an adult who received the MenACWY meningococcal vaccine as a control.

This chain links TRBV4-3 with TRBJ2-7, with D maybe TRBD2 (6 bases). V lost 4 bases and J 4 bases, leaving 8 bases between the germline ends. The CDR3 loop spans 12 amino acids. From germline, CDR1 is LGHNA and CDR2 YSLEER. The CDR3 here is CASSPGGYEQYF. DNA for the CDR3: TGCGCCAGCAGCCCCGGAGGGTACGAGCAGTACTTC.

The rearrangement links TRBV6-5 to TRBJ1-2; TRBD1 is a possible D gene (5 bases). Germline lookup yields CDR1 MNHEY and CDR2 SVGAGI. The V end lost 0 bases, the J end lost 8 bases, and 10 bases lay between the germline ends. The length of the CDR3 is 13 residues. This CDR3 is CASSYSRWGGYTF. The CDR3 coding sequence is TGTGCCAGCAGTTACTCGCGATGGGGGGGCTACACCTTC.

The chain recombines TRBV15 with TRBJ1-2; D perhaps matches TRBD1 (5 bases). The V gene's germline CDR1 is LNHNV and CDR2 YYDKDF (reference sequence). The germline V and J ends were trimmed by 5 bases and 8 bases, with 15 bases remaining between them. The CDR3 has 13 residues. CDR3 nucleotides: TGTGCCACCAGCGAGCATGGGGGGGACGGCTACACCTTC. This gives the protein CATSEHGGDGYTF. Based on the CDR3 plus reference TRBV15 and TRBJ1-2, the full variable domain is DAMVIQNPRYQVTQFGKPVTLSCSQTLNHNVMYWYQQKSSQAPKLLFHYYDKDFNNEADTPDNFQSRRPNTSFCFLDIRSPGLGDTAMYLCATSEHGGDGYTFGSGTRLTVV.

The chain carries TRBV12-3 or TRBV12-4 and TRBJ1-2; D possibly corresponds to TRBD1 (5 bases). Trimming stripped 5 bases from V and 4 bases from J, with 11 bases between. The CDR3 spans 13 residues. CDR3 sequence: CASSIGVVYGYTF. CDR3 nucleotide sequence: TGTGCCAGCAGTATAGGGGTGGTCTATGGCTACACCTTC.

In its sample, this clone was seen once. This CDR3 is CASSPLTSGNADTQYF. CDR3 nucleotide sequence: TGTGCCAGCAGCCCCCTAACTAGCGGGAACGCAGATACGCAGTATTTT. V usage is TRBV3-1 (or the pseudogene TRBV3-2) and J usage is TRBJ2-3, with TRBD2 matching over 10 bases. The CDR3 has 16 amino acids. CDR1 and CDR2 from the germline V gene are LGHDT and YNNKEL (reference sequence). V lost 4 bases and J lost 4; bases outside the gene matches: 8.

This chain joins TRBV3-1 (or the pseudogene TRBV3-2) and TRBJ1-1, with a tentative D call TRBD1 (5 bases). The CDR3 runs to 14 residues. Trimming removed 6 bases at V and 1 base at J, with 12 bases between. Germline V CDR1 and CDR2: LGHDT, YNNKEL (reference sequence). The CDR3 DNA reads as TGTGCCAGCAGTCCCCGGGGCTCGAACACTGAAGCTTTCTTT. It is translated as CASSPRGSNTEAFF.

This chain joins TRBV24-1 and TRBJ1-4, with 11 nucleotides matching TRBD1. The CDR3 spans 15 residues. Trimming at V came to 3 bases and at J to 7 bases, leaving 3 bases not matched to a gene. The germline CDR1 and CDR2 sequences are KGHDR and SFDVKD. CDR3 in amino acids: CATSDAGTGGEKLFF. The CDR3 region has the DNA TGTGCCACCAGTGATGCCGGGACAGGGGGTGAAAAACTGTTTTTT.

This clone has a single count. The chain links TRBV5-1 to TRBJ2-7; a possible D gene is TRBD2 (5 bases). V was pared by 0 bases and J by 6 bases, with 19 bases between. The CDR3 runs 16 residues. The germline V gene encodes CDR1 SGHRS and CDR2 YFSETQ. This chain's CDR3 is CASSLARRGSSSEQYF. DNA for the CDR3: TGCGCCAGCAGCTTGGCCCGCCGGGGATCGAGCAGCGAGCAGTACTTC.

The chain carries TRBV24-1 and TRBJ2-1; 11 bases are shared with TRBD2. The junction had 4 bases not matched to a gene; V was cut back by 6 bases and J by 4 bases. This CDR3 region has 15 residues. In germline, CDR1 is KGHDR, CDR2 SFDVKD. CDR3: CATSSLAGDYNEQFF. The CDR3 nucleotides read TGTGCCACCAGTTCACTAGCGGGAGATTACAATGAGCAGTTCTTC.

The chain has TRBV28 and TRBJ1-3; a weak D match, TRBD1 (6 bases). With 7 bases removed from V and 1 base from J, the gap between germline ends came to 17 bases. This CDR3 contains 16 residues. CDR1 and CDR2 from the germline V gene are MDHEN and SYDVKM. The CDR3 DNA reads as TGTGCCAGCACTTTTCGGGGAGGGGGTTCTGGAAACACCATATATTTT. Translation: CASTFRGGGSGNTIYF.

The chain has TRBV15 and TRBJ2-3; perhaps TRBD1 as D (6 bases). CDR3 length: 17 amino acids. Trimming shortened V by 4 bases and J by 2 bases, and 19 bases separated the two germline ends. Germline CDR1 reads LNHNV; CDR2 reads YYDKDF (reference sequence). The CDR3 reads CATSKRGWQGNTDTQYF. CDR3 nucleotides: TGTGCCACCAGCAAAAGAGGGTGGCAGGGGAACACAGATACGCAGTATTTT.

J is TRBJ2-7 and V is TRBV5-1, with 9 nucleotides matching TRBD1. The germline CDR1 and CDR2 sequences are SGHRS and YFSETQ. V dropped 4 bases and J dropped 5; count of bases not matched to a gene: 10. The CDR3 extends over 15 amino acids. The CDR3 spells CASSPGDRGVDEQYF. The CDR3, as DNA: TGCGCCAGCAGCCCAGGTGACAGGGGGGTAGACGAGCAGTACTTC.

This clone showed up just once. J is TRBJ1-2 and V is TRBV12-3 or TRBV12-4; D possibly corresponds to TRBD1 (5 bases). The CDR3 is made up of 13 amino acids. V shed 3 bases and J shed 6 bases, with 11 bases lying between them. CDR3 residues: CASSLRQGDGYTF. The CDR3 DNA sequence: TGTGCCAGCAGTTTGCGTCAGGGTGATGGCTACACCTTC.

V is TRBV5-1 and J is TRBJ2-1; D is ambiguous. The V end was cut by 0 bases, the J end by 1 base, with 11 bases between. The length of the CDR3 is 16 residues. The V gene's germline CDR1 is SGHRS and CDR2 YFSETQ. Here the CDR3 DNA reads TGCGCCAGCAGCTTGGGTGGCCCCGCGTCCTACAATGAGCAGTTCTTC. Protein product: CASSLGGPASYNEQFF.

V is TRBV11-2 and J is TRBJ2-3; the D is unclear. Per germline, CDR1 SGHAT and CDR2 FQNNGV. Trimming stripped 0 bases from V and 6 bases from J, with 4 bases between. The CDR3 is 12 amino acids. The CDR3 coding sequence is TGTGCCAGCAGCTTAGATCGTGATACGCAGTATTTT. Amino acid sequence: CASSLDRDTQYF.

In this sample, this clone turned up once. The chain links TRBV5-1 to TRBJ1-1; D might be TRBD1 (6 bases). The CDR3 runs 15 residues. Looked up from germline, CDR1 is SGHRS and CDR2 is YFSETQ. V dropped 5 bases and J dropped 1 base, with 15 bases sitting between them. As DNA, the CDR3 is TGCGCCAGCAGTGGTCAGGGGCTTTCGAACACTGAAGCTTTCTTT. Its protein is CASSGQGLSNTEAFF.

The rearrangement uses TRBV6-5 and TRBJ2-2, with D maybe TRBD2 (6 bases). This CDR3 contains 13 residues. Germline V lookup: CDR1 MNHEY, CDR2 SVGAGI. Trimming pared 9 bases from V and 7 bases from J, leaving 15 bases between. Here the CDR3 DNA reads TGTGCCAGTAATTTGGGGGGTGGCGGGGAGCTGTTTTTT. As protein: CASNLGGGGELFF.

This chain uses TRBV4-1 with TRBJ1-6; possibly TRBD1 for D (5 bases). This CDR3 has 16 amino acids. Germline assignment: CDR1 MGHRA and CDR2 YSYEKL. V lost 2 bases to trimming and J lost 0 bases, with 8 bases between them. This CDR3 is CASSQQGSSYNSPLHF. CDR3 nucleotide sequence: TGCGCCAGCAGCCAACAGGGTAGCTCCTATAATTCACCCCTCCACTTT.

This chain links TRBV9 with TRBJ2-2; D possibly corresponds to TRBD2 (5 bases). V was shortened by 3 bases and J by 7 bases, with 10 bases between the two germline ends. Germline loops: CDR1 SGDLS, CDR2 YYNGEE. CDR3 size: 13 residues. CDR3 residues: CASSALEVGELFF. For the CDR3, the DNA is TGTGCCAGCAGCGCCCTGGAGGTCGGGGAGCTGTTTTTT.

The chain employs TRBV28 and TRBJ1-2, with 7 bases that match TRBD1. The CDR3 sequence is 14 residues long. CDR1 MDHEN and CDR2 SYDVKM come from the germline V gene. The junction had 9 bases not matched to a gene; V was cut back by 3 bases and J by 8 bases. In nucleotides, the CDR3 is TGTGCCAGCAGTTTCTTGACAGGGTCCAAAGGCTACACCTTC. Protein: CASSFLTGSKGYTF.

The rearrangement links TRBV7-2 to TRBJ2-1; D gene ambiguous. CDR1 is SGHTA, CDR2 FQGNSA, per germline. The CDR3 is 13 residues long. V was pared by 3 bases and J by 6 bases, with 9 bases between. The CDR3, as DNA: TGTGCCAGCAGCTTTGAACTTGCCAATGAGCAGTTCTTC. It encodes CASSFELANEQFF.

The chain carries TRBV5-1 and TRBJ1-1; TRBD1 might be the D (5 bases). The CDR3 runs 13 residues. The V end lost 3 bases, the J end lost 2 bases, and 8 bases lay between the germline ends. Germline V gene sequence: CDR1 SGHRS, CDR2 YFSETQ. CDR3 residues: CASSWGYNTEAFF. The DNA of the CDR3 is TGCGCCAGCAGCTGGGGGTACAACACTGAAGCTTTCTTT.